This T cell receptor (beta chain) appears in the sequencing data of a study of post-analysis software for immune sequencing data. Study-level results: Normalized Chao1 diversity was significantly reduced in patients versus controls. Compared with controls, patients had more of 4 to 6 TRBV segments, including TRBV5-6, TRBV5-1 and TRBV20-1.

Unique molecular identifiers were built into the TCR beta cDNA libraries. TCRdb used MiXCR to reprocess the PCR reads, holding one entry per CDR3 protein. The sample includes fewer than 850,000 distinct CDR3 sequences, 30% of them seen just once. In germline, CDR1 is SGHRS, CDR2 YFSETQ. The CDR3 contains 15 residues. J lost 8 bases, V lost 4 bases, and 6 bases had no gene match. A word on this clonotype: Its antigen is not identified.

Sequencing used blood. The V gene is TRBV5-1, the J gene TRBJ2-1, with 13 bases identical to TRBD2. This receptor was obtained from a girl aged 10 to 17 with multiple sclerosis. CDR3 in DNA: TGCGCCAGCAGCACTAGCGGGGGGGTTATCGATGAGCAGTTCTTC. Protein sequence: CASSTSGGVIDEQFF.